A selection of T cell receptor beta chains follows, all from one sample in a study of T cells in Graves' hyperthyroidism and ophthalmopathy. Each CDR3 protein gets one entry after TCRdb re-called the multiplex PCR reads with MiXCR. The table lists 540,000 or so distinct CDR3 sequences, roughly 50% of them singletons. The sample consisted of peripheral blood or thyroid tissue (not recorded which). These receptors were taken from an adult woman with Graves' disease, either hyperthyroidism or ophthalmopathy (not recorded which). CDR3s include the opening cysteine and the closing phenylalanine or tryptophan. The D gene is left open where the match is weak. Clone size is stated in some rows and not others, as once, few, many or a class when expanded.

V: TRBV19
J: TRBJ1-6
D: .
size: many
DNA: TGTGCCACGCGACAGAGCTCCTATAATTCACCCCTCCACTTT
CDR3: CATRQSSYNSPLHF

V: TRBV7-8
J: TRBJ1-3
D: .
size: once
DNA: TGTGCCAGCAGCTTAAGGACGGGCACCATATATTTT
CDR3: CASSLRTGTIYF

V: TRBV28
J: TRBJ2-7
D: .
size: few
DNA: TGTGCCAGCAGTCCGTCGTCCGACTACGAGCAGTACTTC
CDR3: CASSPSSDYEQYF

V: TRBV19
J: TRBJ1-1
D: .
size: .
DNA: TGTGCCACACTACCACAGGGACGGGAGGGGAACACTGAAGCTTTCTTT
CDR3: CATLPQGREGNTEAFF

V: TRBV9
J: TRBJ1-1
D: .
size: .
DNA: TGTGCCAGCAGCCCCCCGGCAGGGCTTAGGGTGAACACTGAAGCTTTCTTT
CDR3: CASSPPAGLRVNTEAFF

V: TRBV5-1
J: TRBJ1-5
D: .
size: many
DNA: TGCGCCAGCAGCCCAGGGGATCGGGATCAGCCCCAGCATTTT
CDR3: CASSPGDRDQPQHF

V: TRBV29-1
J: TRBJ1-2
D: .
size: .
DNA: TGCAGCGTTGTGACGCCGGCGGATGGCTACACCTTC
CDR3: CSVVTPADGYTF

V: TRBV5-6
J: TRBJ2-7
D: .
size: many
DNA: TGTGCCAGCAGCTTGGGCACAGCTACGTACGAGCAGTACTTC
CDR3: CASSLGTATYEQYF

V: TRBV5-4
J: TRBJ1-2
D: .
size: many
DNA: TGTGCCAGCAGCTTGTCCCGTATCGACTATGGCTACACCTTC
CDR3: CASSLSRIDYGYTF

V: TRBV29-1
J: TRBJ1-2
D: .
size: .
DNA: TGCAGCCCCGCGGAGGACAGCTACACCTTC
CDR3: CSPAEDSYTF

V: TRBV28
J: TRBJ2-2
D: .
size: few
DNA: TGTGCCAGCAGTTTTCAGGGAAAAACCGGGGAGCTGTTTTTT
CDR3: CASSFQGKTGELFF

V: TRBV9
J: TRBJ2-5
D: .
size: many
DNA: TGTGCCAGCAGCCCCCGCGGGACAGCCCTTCTGGAGAAGGAGACCCAGTACTTC
CDR3: CASSPRGTALLEKETQYF

V: TRBV7-9
J: TRBJ2-2
D: TRBD2
size: .
DNA: TGTGCCAGCAGCTTAACCAGTGAGACTAGCGGGATCGGGTACGGGGAGCTGTTTTTT
CDR3: CASSLTSETSGIGYGELFF